Below, one T cell receptor beta chain is given with its context. Distinct nucleotide sequences in the sample also encode this CDR3. The method was immunoSEQ multiplex PCR; TCRdb's version includes in-frame clones alone and lacks a portion of them. The sample consists of roughly 250,000 clones, approximately 79% of them appearing once. The data are from a study of blood T cell repertoires in COVID-19. Overall study context: Spain, Italy and the United States supplied samples that represented acute and convalescent COVID-19.

The CDR3 is 12 residues long. With 3 bases clipped from V and 8 bases from J, the junction kept 6 bases outside the gene matches. Looked up from germline, CDR1 is DFQATT and CDR2 is SNEGSKA (reference sequence). Sequencing used peripheral blood. The rearrangement joins TRBV20-1 to TRBJ1-2; TRBD1 matches at 7 bases. This TCR was sampled from a woman older than 75 with active or convalescent COVID-19. In DNA, the CDR3 is TGCAGTGCTAGTAGACAGGGAGTCGGCTACACCTTC. Its protein is CSASRQGVGYTF.